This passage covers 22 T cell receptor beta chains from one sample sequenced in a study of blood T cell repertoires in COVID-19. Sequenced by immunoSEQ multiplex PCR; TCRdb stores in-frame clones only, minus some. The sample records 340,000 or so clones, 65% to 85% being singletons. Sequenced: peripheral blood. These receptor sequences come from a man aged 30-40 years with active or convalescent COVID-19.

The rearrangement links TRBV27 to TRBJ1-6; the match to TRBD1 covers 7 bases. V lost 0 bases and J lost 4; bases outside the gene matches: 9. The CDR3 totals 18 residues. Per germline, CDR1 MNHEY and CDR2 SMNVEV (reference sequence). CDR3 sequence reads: CASSLSLQGTSYNSPLHF. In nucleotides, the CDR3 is TGTGCCAGCAGTTTATCCCTACAGGGGACGTCTTATAATTCACCCCTCCACTTT.

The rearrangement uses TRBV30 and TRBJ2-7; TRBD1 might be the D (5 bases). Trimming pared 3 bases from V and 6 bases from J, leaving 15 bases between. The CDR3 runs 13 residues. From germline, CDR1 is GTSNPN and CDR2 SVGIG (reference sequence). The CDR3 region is CAWSLAGPGEQYF. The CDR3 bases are TGTGCCTGGAGCTTGGCAGGGCCTGGCGAGCAGTACTTC.

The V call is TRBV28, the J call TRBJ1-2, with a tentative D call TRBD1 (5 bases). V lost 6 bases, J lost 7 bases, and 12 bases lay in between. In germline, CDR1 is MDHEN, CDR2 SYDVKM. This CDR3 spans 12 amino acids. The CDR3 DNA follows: TGTGCCAGCAGCACGCCAACAGGTGGCTACACCTTC. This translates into CASSTPTGGYTF.

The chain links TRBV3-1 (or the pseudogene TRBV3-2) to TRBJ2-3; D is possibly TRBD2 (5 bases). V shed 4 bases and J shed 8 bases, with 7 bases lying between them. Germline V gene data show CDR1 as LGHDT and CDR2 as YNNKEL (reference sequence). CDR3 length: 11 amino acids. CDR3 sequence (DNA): TGTGCCAGCAGCCTCCGGGGTACGCAGTATTTT. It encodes CASSLRGTQYF.

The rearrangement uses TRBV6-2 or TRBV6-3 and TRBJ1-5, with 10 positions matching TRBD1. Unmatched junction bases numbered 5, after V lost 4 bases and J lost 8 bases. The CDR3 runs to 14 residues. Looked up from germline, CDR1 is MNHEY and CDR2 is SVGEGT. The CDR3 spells CASSSDRGFEPQHF. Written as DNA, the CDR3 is TGTGCCAGCAGTTCGGACAGGGGGTTTGAGCCCCAGCATTTT.

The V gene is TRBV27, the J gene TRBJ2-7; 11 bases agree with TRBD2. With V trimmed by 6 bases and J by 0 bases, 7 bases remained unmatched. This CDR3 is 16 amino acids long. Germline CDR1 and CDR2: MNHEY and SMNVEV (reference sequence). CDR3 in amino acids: CASRLRGLAVSYEQYF. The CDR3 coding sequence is TGTGCCAGCAGATTAAGGGGACTAGCGGTCTCCTACGAGCAGTACTTC.

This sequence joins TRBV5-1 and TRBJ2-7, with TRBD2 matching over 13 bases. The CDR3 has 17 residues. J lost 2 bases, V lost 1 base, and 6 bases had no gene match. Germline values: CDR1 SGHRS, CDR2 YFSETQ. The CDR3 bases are TGCGCCAGCAGCTTGTCCACTAGCGGGGGGGCACCCTACGAGCAGTACTTC. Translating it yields CASSLSTSGGAPYEQYF.

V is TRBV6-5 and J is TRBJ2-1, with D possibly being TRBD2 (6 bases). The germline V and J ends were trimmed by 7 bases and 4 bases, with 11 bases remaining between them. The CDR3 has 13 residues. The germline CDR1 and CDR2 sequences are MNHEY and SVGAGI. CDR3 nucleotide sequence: TGTGCCAGCACCAGCGGGCCGTACAATGAGCAGTTCTTC. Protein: CASTSGPYNEQFF.

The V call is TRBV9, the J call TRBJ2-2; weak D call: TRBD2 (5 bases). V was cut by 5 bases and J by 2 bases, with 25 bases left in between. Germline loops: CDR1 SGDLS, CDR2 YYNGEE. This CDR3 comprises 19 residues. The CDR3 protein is CASSHPYYPGWHNTGELFF. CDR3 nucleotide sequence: TGTGCCAGCAGTCACCCCTACTACCCGGGATGGCATAACACCGGGGAGCTGTTTTTT.

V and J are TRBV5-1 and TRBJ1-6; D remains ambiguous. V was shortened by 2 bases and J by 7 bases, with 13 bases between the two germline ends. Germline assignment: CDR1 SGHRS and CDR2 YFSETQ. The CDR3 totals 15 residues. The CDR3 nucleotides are TGCGCCAGCAGCTTTGGCGCGGGAGTGAATTCACCCCTCCACTTT. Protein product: CASSFGAGVNSPLHF.

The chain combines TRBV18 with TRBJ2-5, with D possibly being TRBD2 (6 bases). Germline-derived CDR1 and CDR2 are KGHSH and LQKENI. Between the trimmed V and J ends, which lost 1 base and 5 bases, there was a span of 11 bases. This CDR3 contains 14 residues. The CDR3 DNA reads TGTGCCAGCTCACCACTAGCGGAGCGGGAGACCCAGTACTTC. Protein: CASSPLAERETQYF.

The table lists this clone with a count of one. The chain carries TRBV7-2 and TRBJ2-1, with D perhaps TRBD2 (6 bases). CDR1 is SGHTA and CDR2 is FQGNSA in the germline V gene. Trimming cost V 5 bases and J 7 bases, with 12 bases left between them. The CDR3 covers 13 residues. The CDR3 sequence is CASSPQRENEQFF. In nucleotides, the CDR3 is TGTGCCAGCAGCCCCCAACGGGAGAATGAGCAGTTCTTC.

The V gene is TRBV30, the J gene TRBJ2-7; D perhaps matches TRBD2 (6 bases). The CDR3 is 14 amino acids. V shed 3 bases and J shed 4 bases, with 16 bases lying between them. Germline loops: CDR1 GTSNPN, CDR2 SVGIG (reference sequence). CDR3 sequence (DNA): TGTGCCTGGAGAGGGTTGGAGGGGTTATACGAGCAGTACTTC. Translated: CAWRGLEGLYEQYF.

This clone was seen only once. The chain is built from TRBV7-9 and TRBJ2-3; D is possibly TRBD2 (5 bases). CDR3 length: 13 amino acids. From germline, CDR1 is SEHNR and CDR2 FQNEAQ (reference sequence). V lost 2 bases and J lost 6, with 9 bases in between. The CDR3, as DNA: TGTGCCAGCAGCTTAATCCGCGGGGATACGCAGTATTTT. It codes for CASSLIRGDTQYF. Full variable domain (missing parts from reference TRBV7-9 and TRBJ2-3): DTGVSQNPRHKITKRGQNVTFRCDPISEHNRLYWYRQTLGQGPEFLTYFQNEAQLEKSRLLSDRFSAERPKGSFSTLEIQRTEQGDSAMYLCASSLIRGDTQYFGPGTRLTVL.

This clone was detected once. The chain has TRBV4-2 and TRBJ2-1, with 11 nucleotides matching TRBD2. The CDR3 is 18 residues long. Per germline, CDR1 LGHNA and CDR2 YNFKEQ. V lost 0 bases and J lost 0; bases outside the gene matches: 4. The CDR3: CASSQELAGAFSYNEQFF. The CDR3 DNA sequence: TGTGCCAGCAGCCAAGAACTAGCGGGGGCCTTCTCCTACAATGAGCAGTTCTTC.

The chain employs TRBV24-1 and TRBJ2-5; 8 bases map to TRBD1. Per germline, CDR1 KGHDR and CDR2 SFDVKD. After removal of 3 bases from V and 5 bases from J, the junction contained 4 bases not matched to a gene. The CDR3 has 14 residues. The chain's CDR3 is CATSDQTGVETQYF. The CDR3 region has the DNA TGTGCCACCAGTGATCAGACAGGGGTGGAGACCCAGTACTTC.

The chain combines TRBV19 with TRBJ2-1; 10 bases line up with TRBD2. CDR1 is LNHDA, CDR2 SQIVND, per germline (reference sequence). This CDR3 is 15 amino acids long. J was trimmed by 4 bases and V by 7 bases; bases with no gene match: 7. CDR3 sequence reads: CASNPSGGVYNEQFF. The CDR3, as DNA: TGTGCCAGTAACCCAAGCGGGGGGGTATACAATGAGCAGTTCTTC.

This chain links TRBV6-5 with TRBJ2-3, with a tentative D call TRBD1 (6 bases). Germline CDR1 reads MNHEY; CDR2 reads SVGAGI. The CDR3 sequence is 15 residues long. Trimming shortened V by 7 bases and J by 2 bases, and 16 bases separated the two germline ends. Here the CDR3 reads CASIPWTDSTDTQYF. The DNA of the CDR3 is TGTGCCAGCATCCCTTGGACAGATTCCACAGATACGCAGTATTTT.

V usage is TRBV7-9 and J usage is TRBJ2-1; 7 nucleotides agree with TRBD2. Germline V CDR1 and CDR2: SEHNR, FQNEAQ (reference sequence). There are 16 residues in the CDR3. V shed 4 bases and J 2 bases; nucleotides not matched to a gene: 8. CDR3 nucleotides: TGTGCCAGCAGCTCCCTTGGCGGGGGAACCTACAATGAGCAGTTCTTC. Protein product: CASSSLGGGTYNEQFF.

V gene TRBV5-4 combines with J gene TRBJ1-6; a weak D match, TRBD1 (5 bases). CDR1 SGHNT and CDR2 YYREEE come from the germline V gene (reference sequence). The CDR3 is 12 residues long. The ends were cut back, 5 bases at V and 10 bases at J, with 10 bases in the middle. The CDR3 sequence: CASRGGSSPLHF. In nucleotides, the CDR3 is TGTGCCAGCAGGGGGGGATCCTCACCCCTCCACTTT.

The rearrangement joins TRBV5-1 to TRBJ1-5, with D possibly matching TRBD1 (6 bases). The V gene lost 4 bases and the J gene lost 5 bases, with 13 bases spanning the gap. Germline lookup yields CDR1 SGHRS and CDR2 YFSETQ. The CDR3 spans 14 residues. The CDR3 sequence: CASSPDSLYQPQHF. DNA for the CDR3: TGCGCCAGCAGCCCGGACAGTCTTTATCAGCCCCAGCATTTT.

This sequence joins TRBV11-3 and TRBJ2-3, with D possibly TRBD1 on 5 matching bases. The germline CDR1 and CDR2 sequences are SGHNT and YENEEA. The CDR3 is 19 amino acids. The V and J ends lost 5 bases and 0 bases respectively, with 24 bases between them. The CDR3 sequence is CASSLLVSDGRGSTDTQYF. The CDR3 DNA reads TGTGCCAGCAGCCTACTCGTATCGGACGGAAGGGGAAGCACAGATACGCAGTATTTT.